This T cell receptor beta chain comes out of a study of PD-1 blockade in classical Hodgkin lymphoma. This table comes from immunoSEQ multiplex PCR, and its TCRdb copy is limited to in-frame clones, with some not included. The profile shows 84,000 or so clones, around 90% of them singletons. Germline V gives CDR1 GTSNPN, CDR2 SVGIG (reference sequence). The ends were cut back, 3 bases at V and 1 base at J, with 13 bases in the middle. The CDR3 extends over 15 amino acids. After autologous stem cell transplantation all patients relapsed, and prior brentuximab vedotin exposure differed between cohorts. The sample in question was peripheral blood mononuclear cells (PBMCs), obtained before the second cycle of nivolumab. J is TRBJ1-5 and V is TRBV30, with D hard to call. The receptor was isolated from a human donor with classical Hodgkin lymphoma. The CDR3 spells CAWRGAGASNQPQHF. The CDR3 nucleotides are TGTGCCTGGAGAGGCGCAGGTGCAAGCAATCAGCCCCAGCATTTT.